The T cell receptor beta chain under discussion was sequenced for a study of neurological immune-mediated disorders. Germline CDR1 and CDR2: SGHNT and YENEEA. The length of the CDR3 is 16 residues. Trimming cost V 2 bases and J 1 base, with 15 bases left between them. From 15-18 subjects, each sequencing run yielded over 180 million TCR-beta sequences. TCRdb ran MiXCR on the 5' RACE reads and lists one entry per CDR3 protein. The sample includes about 55,000 distinct CDR3 sequences, 3% to 4.5% of them seen just once. This clonotype was observed many times. As yet, its antigen is unknown. Study-wide points: The greatest degree of TCR clonal expansion was observed in HTLV-1-associated myelopathy, with the lowest in multiple sclerosis, below that of healthy controls. Phylogenetic analysis grouped 18 of 34 multiple sclerosis patients' repertoires together, suggesting a possible repertoire signature.

Sequenced: PBMCs. The V call is TRBV11-3, the J call TRBJ2-7; the D gene is possibly TRBD2 (6 bases). The receptor was derived from a man aged 25 to 40 with multiple sclerosis. CDR3 nucleotides: TGTGCCAGCAGCTTATACAGGTCACTAGCTTCCTACGAGCAGTACTTC. Residues: CASSLYRSLASYEQYF.